Listed below are T cell receptor beta chains from one sample, sequenced in a study of follicular helper T cells after annual influenza vaccination. Assay used: immunoSEQ multiplex PCR; TCRdb lists only in-frame clones, some missing. The sample has 9,000 or so clones, about 84% seen once. Material: CXCR5+ CD38- circulating T follicular helper cells from blood, obtained on the day of influenza vaccination. The source is an adult who received the influenza vaccine. Each CDR3 is given with its conserved first and last residue. D genes are given only for firm matches. A clone size is listed for some rows: how often the clone was seen (once, few, many), or a class if it is expanded.

d_call	clone_size	v_call	j_call	cdr3_nt	cdr3_aa
NA	once	TRBV29-1	TRBJ2-4	TGCAGCGCCCGGTGGGGAGTCTCGGGGATTCAGTACTTC	CSARWGVSGIQYF
TRBD2	once	TRBV7-4	TRBJ2-3	TGTGCCAGTCGTCGGGGCGGGAGCCCAGATACGCAGTATTTT	CASRRGGSPDTQYF
TRBD1	NA	TRBV2	TRBJ2-3	TGTGCCAGCAGTGAAGGAATTAGACAGGGCAAAAGCACAGATACGCAGTATTTT	CASSEGIRQGKSTDTQYF
TRBD2	NA	TRBV5-1	TRBJ2-1	TGCGCCAGCAGCCGGGCGGGTAGCGGGGAAACTAGGAATGAGCAGTTCTTC	CASSRAGSGETRNEQFF
NA	NA	TRBV2	TRBJ2-5	TGTGCCAGCAGTGGGGGGACCGGAGGGGGAGAGACCCAGTACTTC	CASSGGTGGGETQYF
NA	NA	TRBV28	TRBJ2-7	TGTGCCAGCAGGGAGGGGACGGTCTCCTACGAGCAGTACTTC	CASREGTVSYEQYF
NA	NA	TRBV5-1	TRBJ1-3	TGCGCCAGCAGCTTGGTTGGGGAAACTGGAAACACCATATATTTT	CASSLVGETGNTIYF
NA	NA	TRBV27	TRBJ1-1	TGTGCCAGCGAGCTCTATAGGGTAGCGGCTTTCTTT	CASELYRVAAFF
NA	NA	TRBV6-6	TRBJ2-1	TGTGCCAGCAGTTACATCGGGAGCCAGACTTCGGGTGAGCAGTTCTTC	CASSYIGSQTSGEQFF
NA	NA	TRBV28	TRBJ1-5	TGTGCCAGCCGAGGAGGAACACTGGGACAGCCCCAGCATTTT	CASRGGTLGQPQHF
NA	NA	TRBV19	TRBJ2-7	TGTGCCAGTGCCCCTTCTCGGGTAGTTTCCGAGCAGTACTTC	CASAPSRVVSEQYF